What follows describes a single T cell receptor beta chain. This record comes from a study of cytomegalovirus exposure and HLA in healthy donors. Study background: Later analysis reported that the roughly 120 validation repertoires shared the platform of the approximately 670 first-cohort repertoires.

The table came from immunoSEQ multiplex PCR; TCRdb's copy has only in-frame clones and leaves some out. Here the sample spans roughly 130,000 clones, around nine tenths being singletons. The CDR3 consists of 14 residues. The germline gives CDR1 LNHDA, CDR2 SQIVND (reference sequence). The germline V and J ends were trimmed by 2 bases and 4 bases, with 11 bases remaining between them. This receptor was obtained from a man in his thirties or forties in good health and CMV-seronegative. The specimen sequenced was PBMCs. The chain uses TRBV19 and TRBJ1-1, with D hard to call. DNA for the CDR3: TGTGCCAGTAGTATAAGTGGGCTCGGCACTGAAGCTTTCTTT. Translated, it gives CASSISGLGTEAFF. Filled out from reference TRBV19 and TRBJ1-1, the complete variable domain reads DGGITQSPKYLFRKEGQNVTLSCEQNLNHDAMYWYRQDPGQGLRLIYYSQIVNDFQKGDIAEGYSVSREKKESFPLTVTSAQKNPTAFYLCASSISGLGTEAFFGQGTRLTVV.